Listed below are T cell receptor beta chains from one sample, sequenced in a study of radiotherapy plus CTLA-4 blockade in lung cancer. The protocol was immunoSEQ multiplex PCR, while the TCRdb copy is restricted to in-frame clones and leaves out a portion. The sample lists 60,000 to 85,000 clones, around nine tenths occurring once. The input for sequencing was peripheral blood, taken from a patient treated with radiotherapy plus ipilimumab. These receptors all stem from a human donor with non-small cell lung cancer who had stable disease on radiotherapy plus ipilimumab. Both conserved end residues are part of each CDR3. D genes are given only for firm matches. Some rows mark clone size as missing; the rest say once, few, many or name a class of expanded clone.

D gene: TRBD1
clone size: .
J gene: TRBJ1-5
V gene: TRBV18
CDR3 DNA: TGTGCCAGCTCACCACAAGGCACCGGGACAGTAAGCAATCAGCCCCAGCATTTT
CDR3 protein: CASSPQGTGTVSNQPQHF

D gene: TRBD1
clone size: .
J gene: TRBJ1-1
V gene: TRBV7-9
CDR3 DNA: TGTGCCAGCAGCAGCACTCAGGGGGCGCGGGGAAGAACTGAAGCTTTCTTT
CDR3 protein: CASSSTQGARGRTEAFF

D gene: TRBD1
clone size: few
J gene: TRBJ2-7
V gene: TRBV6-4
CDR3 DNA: TGTGCCAGCAGTGAACAGGGGGGCGAGCAGTACTTC
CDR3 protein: CASSEQGGEQYF

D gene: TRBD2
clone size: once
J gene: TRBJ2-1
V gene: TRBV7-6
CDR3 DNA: TGTGCCAGCAGCTTAGGTGCTAGCGGGGGGATCTATGAGCAGTTCTTC
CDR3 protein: CASSLGASGGIYEQFF

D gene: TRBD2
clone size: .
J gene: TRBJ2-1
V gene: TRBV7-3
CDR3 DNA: TGTGCCAGCAGCCAAGGCCCTAGCGGGGCCTACAATGAGCAGTTCTTC
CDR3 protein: CASSQGPSGAYNEQFF

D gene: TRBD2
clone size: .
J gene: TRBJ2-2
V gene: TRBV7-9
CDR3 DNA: TGTGCCACCACTGGGAGCGGGGGATCCGGGGAGCTGTTTTTT
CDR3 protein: CATTGSGGSGELFF

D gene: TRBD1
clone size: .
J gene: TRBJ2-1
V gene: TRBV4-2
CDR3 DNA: TGTGCCAGCAGCCAAAAGACAGGGGGCGACGGCCATGAGCAGTTCTTC
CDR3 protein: CASSQKTGGDGHEQFF

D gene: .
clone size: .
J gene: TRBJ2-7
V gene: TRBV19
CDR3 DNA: TGTGCCAGTAGTCTTAGACACCGACTCAGTGAATCGTACTTC
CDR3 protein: CASSLRHRLSESYF

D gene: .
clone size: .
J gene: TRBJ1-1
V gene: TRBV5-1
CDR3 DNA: TGCGCCAGCAGCCGGGAGGGGAACACTGAAGCTTTCTTT
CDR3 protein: CASSREGNTEAFF

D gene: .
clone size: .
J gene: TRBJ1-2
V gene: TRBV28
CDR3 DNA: TGTGCCAGCAGTTTCCTTAGTGGCTACACCTTC
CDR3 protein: CASSFLSGYTF

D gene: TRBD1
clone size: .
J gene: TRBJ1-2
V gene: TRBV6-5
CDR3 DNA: TGTGCCAGCAGCCGTTCGGGACAGGGTTTCTATGGCTACACCTTC
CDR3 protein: CASSRSGQGFYGYTF

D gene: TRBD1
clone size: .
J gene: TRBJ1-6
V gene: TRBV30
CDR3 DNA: TGTGCCTGGAGAAGGGACAGGGGCAATTCACCCCTCCACTTT
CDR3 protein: CAWRRDRGNSPLHF

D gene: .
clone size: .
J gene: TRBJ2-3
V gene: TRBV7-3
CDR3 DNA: TGTGCCAGCAGCTTAGCGGGGACTTTTACAGATACGCAGTATTTT
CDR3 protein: CASSLAGTFTDTQYF

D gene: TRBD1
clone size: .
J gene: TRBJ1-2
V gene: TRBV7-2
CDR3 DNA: TGTGCCAGCAGCTTGGGGGGACAGGTCTATGGCTACACCTTC
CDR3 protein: CASSLGGQVYGYTF

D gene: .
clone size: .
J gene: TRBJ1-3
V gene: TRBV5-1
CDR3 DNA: TGCGCCAGCAGCCCTGCAGCGTCCTCTGGAAACACCATATATTTT
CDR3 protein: CASSPAASSGNTIYF

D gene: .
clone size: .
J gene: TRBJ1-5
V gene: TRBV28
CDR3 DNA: TGTGCCAGCAGCCCGACAGGAGGCTGGCAGCCCCAGCATTTT
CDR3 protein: CASSPTGGWQPQHF

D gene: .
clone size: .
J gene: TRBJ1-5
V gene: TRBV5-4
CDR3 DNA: TGTGCCAGCAGCGCCGCGGATCAGCCCCAGCATTTT
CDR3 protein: CASSAADQPQHF

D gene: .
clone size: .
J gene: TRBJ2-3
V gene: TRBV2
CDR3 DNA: TGTGCCAGCAGTGCGGTTAGCACAGATACGCAGTATTTT
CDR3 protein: CASSAVSTDTQYF

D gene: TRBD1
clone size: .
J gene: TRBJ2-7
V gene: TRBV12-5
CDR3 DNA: TGTGCTAGTGGCGACAGGGGGCTAAGCTACGAGCAGTACTTC
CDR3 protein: CASGDRGLSYEQYF

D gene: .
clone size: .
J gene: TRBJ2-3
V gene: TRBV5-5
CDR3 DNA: TGTGCCAGCAGCCCCGGTGGGGTAAATACGCAGTATTTT
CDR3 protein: CASSPGGVNTQYF

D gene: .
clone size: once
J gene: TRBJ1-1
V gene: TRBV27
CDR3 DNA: TGTGCCAGCAGTTTGGTGGTGAACACTGAAGCTTTCTTT
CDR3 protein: CASSLVVNTEAFF

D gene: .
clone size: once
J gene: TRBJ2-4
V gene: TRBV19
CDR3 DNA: TGTGCCAGTAGCCGGAATGAAAACATTCAGTACTTC
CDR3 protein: CASSRNENIQYF

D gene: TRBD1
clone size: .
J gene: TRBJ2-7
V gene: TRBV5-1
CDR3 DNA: TGCGCCAGCAGCCTAGGACAGGGGATAAACGAGCAGTACTTC
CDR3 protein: CASSLGQGINEQYF

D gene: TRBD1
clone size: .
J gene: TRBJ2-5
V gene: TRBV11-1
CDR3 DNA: TGTGCCAGCAGCTTAGCGCTGGCAGGGGGGACCCAGTACTTC
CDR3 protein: CASSLALAGGTQYF

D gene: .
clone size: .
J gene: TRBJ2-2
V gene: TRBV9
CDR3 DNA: TGTGCCAGCAGCTCGAAGGGGCAGGGAGGCACCGGGGAGCTGTTTTTT
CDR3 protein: CASSSKGQGGTGELFF

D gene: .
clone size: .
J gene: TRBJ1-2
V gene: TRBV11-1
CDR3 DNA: TGTGCCAGCAGCCCCGCCGGGCGCTATGGCTACACCTTC
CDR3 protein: CASSPAGRYGYTF

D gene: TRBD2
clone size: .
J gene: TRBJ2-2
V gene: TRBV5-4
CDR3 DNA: TGTGCCAGCAGCTCGACAGCGGGAGGGTACACCGGGGAGCTGTTTTTT
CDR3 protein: CASSSTAGGYTGELFF

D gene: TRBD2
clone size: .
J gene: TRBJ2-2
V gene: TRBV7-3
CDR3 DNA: TGTGCCAGCAGCTGGACTAGCGGCACCGGGGAGCTGTTTTTT
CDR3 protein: CASSWTSGTGELFF

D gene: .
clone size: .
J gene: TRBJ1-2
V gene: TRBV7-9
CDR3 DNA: TGTGCCAGCAGCTTAAGGGCAGGTGTCTATGGCTACACCTTC
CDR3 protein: CASSLRAGVYGYTF

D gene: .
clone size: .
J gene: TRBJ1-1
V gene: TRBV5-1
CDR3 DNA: TGCGCCAGCAGCTTGGAACAGGGGAACACTGAAGCTTTCTTT
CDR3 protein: CASSLEQGNTEAFF

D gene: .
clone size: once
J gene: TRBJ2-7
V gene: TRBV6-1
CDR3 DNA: TGTGCCAGCAGTGCGGGAGCTTGGGCCCTATACGAGCAGTACTTC
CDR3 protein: CASSAGAWALYEQYF

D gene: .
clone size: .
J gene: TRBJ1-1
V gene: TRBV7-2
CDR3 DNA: TGTGCCAGCAGCTACCCCCAGGGAGGGGCTTTCTTT
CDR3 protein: CASSYPQGGAFF

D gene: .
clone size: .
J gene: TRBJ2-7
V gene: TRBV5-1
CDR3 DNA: TGCGCCAGCAGCTCCCGACAGGCCTCCTACGAGCAGTACTTC
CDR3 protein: CASSSRQASYEQYF

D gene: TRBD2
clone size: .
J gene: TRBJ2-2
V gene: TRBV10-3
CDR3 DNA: TGTGCCATCACCGGTAGCGGGGGCGCGAACACCGGGGAGCTGTTTTTT
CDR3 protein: CAITGSGGANTGELFF

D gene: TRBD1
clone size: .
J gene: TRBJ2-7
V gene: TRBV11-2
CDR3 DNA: TGTGCCAGCAGCTTAGTCGGGACAGGGGTGGACTACGAGCAGTACTTC
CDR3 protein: CASSLVGTGVDYEQYF

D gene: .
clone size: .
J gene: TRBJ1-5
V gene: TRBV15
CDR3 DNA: TGTGCCATCGGACGGGCAGCACCTAATCAGCCCCAGCATTTT
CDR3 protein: CAIGRAAPNQPQHF

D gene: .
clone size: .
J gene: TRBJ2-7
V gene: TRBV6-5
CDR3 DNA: TGTGCCAGCAATCCTCTCGGGAGTGGGTACGAGCAGTACTTC
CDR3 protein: CASNPLGSGYEQYF